This T cell receptor beta chain derives from a study of technical replicates of blood from four donors. The CDR3 is made up of 17 amino acids. The V gene's germline CDR1 is MGHDK and CDR2 SYGVNS. After removal of 6 bases from V and 4 bases from J, the junction contained 12 bases not matched to a gene. Sequencing was performed with immunoSEQ multiplex PCR; in TCRdb, only in-frame clones are kept and a portion is missing. The repertoire includes just over 80,000 clones, 95% to 97% of them detected once, and about 0.31% sits in the top ten. This chain uses TRBV25-1 with TRBJ1-1; 12 bases fit TRBD1. Specimen: T cells isolated from PBMCs. This clonotype originated in a human donor in good health. DNA for the CDR3: TGTGCCAGCAGCCGAGGGACAGGGGGCGCCTTGGGCACTGAAGCTTTCTTT. It codes for CASSRGTGGALGTEAFF.